This section outlines one T cell receptor beta chain sequence together with its context. What it recognizes is unknown. This record comes from a study of CXCR3-negative and CXCR3-positive naive CD8 T cells. This CDR3 spans 14 amino acids. Germline CDR1 and CDR2: MNHEY and SVGAGI. Through 5' RACE with UMI labels, the TRB cDNA libraries were prepared. TCRdb re-called the 5' RACE reads and gives one entry per CDR3 protein, without DNA. The sample's table shows some 140,000 distinct CDR3 sequences. The study's findings and limits: Memory cells differed in TRBV-TRBJ usage, but naive CXCR3-negative and CXCR3-positive cells had similar usage. Memory CD8+ cells had much lower diversity, and both naive subsets had comparably high diversity. Researchers report that CXCR3-positive naive cells carry more hydrophobic TRB CDR3s than CXCR3-negative naive cells.

The chain is built from TRBV6-5 and TRBJ1-2; TCRdb's assignment of TRBD1 cannot be checked, as there is no DNA. The clonotype originates from a human donor in good health. Some clones in this sample may be carry-over from other donors' samples. Input material: naive CXCR3+ CD8+ T cells from blood. Subset here: CD45RO-CCR7+CD27+CD95- naive CD8+ T cells expressing CXCR3 (TNR3+). CDR3 protein: CASSYGGDDYGYTF.